The 12 T cell receptor beta chains reported below all come from one sample, sequenced in a study of T-cell memory formation after mild COVID-19. TCRdb recomputed calls from the 5' RACE reads with MiXCR, one row per CDR3 protein. The profile shows nearly 110,000 distinct CDR3 sequences, 13% to 15% of them singletons. Source material: PBMCs or a T cell subset sorted from them (not recorded which). These receptor sequences come from a man aged 18 to 29 who had mild COVID-19 (a few samples of this study predate the infection). Cell type and time point are not known.

This clonotype was detected ten times or more. The chain uses TRBV9 and TRBJ2-1, with 12 nucleotides matching TRBD1. The junction had 2 bases not matched to a gene; V was cut back by 3 bases and J by 7 bases. Germline V CDR1 and CDR2: SGDLS, YYNGEE. CDR3 length: 14 amino acids. CDR3 coding DNA: TGTGCCAGCAGCGGGGACAGGGGGCTTAATGAGCAGTTCTTC. The encoded protein is CASSGDRGLNEQFF.

The gene calls are TRBV7-8 and TRBJ2-5, with D perhaps matching TRBD2 (5 bases). The CDR3 sequence is 15 residues long. Germline V lookup: CDR1 SGHVS, CDR2 FQNEAQ. V lost 6 bases to trimming and J lost 2 bases, with 16 bases between them. Here the CDR3 reads CASRFNRREQETQYF. The CDR3 DNA reads TGTGCCAGCAGATTCAACCGCCGGGAACAAGAGACCCAGTACTTC.

The rearrangement links TRBV12-3 or TRBV12-4 to TRBJ1-2; D unclear. Trimming took off 7 bases at V and 8 bases at J, with 11 bases between the two ends. The CDR3 covers 11 residues. This CDR3 reads CASKARKGYTF. CDR3 bases: TGTGCCAGCAAGGCCCGGAAGGGCTACACCTTC.

The V and J genes are TRBV9 and TRBJ2-3; D perhaps matches TRBD2 (6 bases). Germline V CDR1 and CDR2: SGDLS, YYNGEE. Between the trimmed V and J ends, which lost 1 base and 1 base, there was a span of 7 bases. The CDR3 extends over 14 amino acids. The CDR3 coding sequence is TGTGCCAGCAGCGTATGGGGGGGCACAGATACGCAGTATTTT. Translation: CASSVWGGTDTQYF.

The genes are TRBV27 and TRBJ1-6; D is perhaps TRBD1 (6 bases). The V gene lost 5 bases and the J gene lost 9 bases, with 17 bases spanning the gap. The CDR3 totals 15 residues. In germline, CDR1 is MNHEY, CDR2 SMNVEV (reference sequence). The CDR3 region is CASSPSVRGGSPLHF. As DNA, the CDR3 is TGTGCCAGCAGTCCGTCAGTCAGGGGAGGTTCACCCCTCCACTTT.

The chain couples TRBV7-9 to TRBJ2-1; D is unresolved. Germline CDR1 and CDR2: SEHNR and FQNEAQ (reference sequence). V was pared by 5 bases and J by 4 bases, with 15 bases between. The CDR3 is made up of 15 amino acids. CDR3 region: CASSKTATRYNEQFF. CDR3 DNA: TGTGCCAGCAGCAAGACCGCTACCAGATACAATGAGCAGTTCTTC.

This clonotype was seen ten or more times. This chain uses TRBV5-6 with TRBJ2-5; tentative D call: TRBD2 (6 bases). The germline V gene has CDR1 SGHDT and CDR2 YYEEEE. This CDR3 has 15 amino acids. V shed 3 bases and J shed 4 bases, with 16 bases lying between them. Written as DNA, the CDR3 is TGTGCCAGCAGCTACGGGACTGGTTGGGGAGAGACCCAGTACTTC. Protein product: CASSYGTGWGETQYF.

The rearrangement uses TRBV5-1 and TRBJ2-7; 8 nucleotides agree with TRBD1. V lost 3 bases, J lost 5 bases, and 13 bases stayed unmatched. In germline, CDR1 is SGHRS, CDR2 YFSETQ. The CDR3 consists of 16 residues. The CDR3 is CASSSWMDRASDEQYF. CDR3 in DNA: TGCGCCAGCAGCTCTTGGATGGACAGGGCATCTGACGAGCAGTACTTC.

This clonotype was seen more than once but under ten times. This chain uses TRBV5-1 with TRBJ2-1; D is unclear. Between the trimmed V and J ends, which lost 1 base and 2 bases, there was a span of 16 bases. This CDR3 contains 17 residues. Germline values: CDR1 SGHRS, CDR2 YFSETQ. The DNA of the CDR3 is TGCGCCAGCAGCTTGTCCCCCCTGGGCGGCCCCTACAATGAGCAGTTCTTC. Translation gives CASSLSPLGGPYNEQFF. Using reference TRBV5-1 and TRBJ2-1 for the parts outside the CDR3, the full variable domain is KAGVTQTPRYLIKTRGQQVTLSCSPISGHRSVSWYQQTPGQGLQFLFEYFSETQRNKGNFPGRFSGRQFSNSRSEMNVSTLELGDSALYLCASSLSPLGGPYNEQFFGPGTRLTVL.

The sample holds a few counts of this clonotype. The V call is TRBV11-2, the J call TRBJ2-7; D is possibly TRBD1 (6 bases). Germline V gene lookup returns CDR1 SGHAT and CDR2 FQNNGV. V was pared by 5 bases and J by 3 bases, with 17 bases between. The CDR3 extends over 15 amino acids. The CDR3 bases are TGTGCCAGCAGCCCGGGTAGGGGGTCCTACTACGAGCAGTACTTC. Its protein is CASSPGRGSYYEQYF.

This clonotype was seen a handful of times. The chain links TRBV7-9 to TRBJ2-7; D is perhaps TRBD1 (5 bases). The germline gives CDR1 SEHNR, CDR2 FQNEAQ (reference sequence). Trimming cost V 4 bases and J 1 base, with 11 bases left between them. The CDR3 has 14 amino acids. This CDR3 reads CASSSTRQSYEQYF. Here the CDR3 DNA reads TGTGCCAGCAGCTCAACGAGACAGTCCTACGAGCAGTACTTC.

There are a few counts of this clonotype. V gene TRBV11-2 combines with J gene TRBJ2-7; no definite D call. The CDR3 runs to 12 residues. The V end was cut by 3 bases, the J end by 6 bases, with 9 bases between. The V gene's germline CDR1 is SGHAT and CDR2 FQNNGV. Here the CDR3 DNA reads TGTGCCAGCAGCTTTGTAGGTTTCGAGCAGTACTTC. Amino acids: CASSFVGFEQYF.